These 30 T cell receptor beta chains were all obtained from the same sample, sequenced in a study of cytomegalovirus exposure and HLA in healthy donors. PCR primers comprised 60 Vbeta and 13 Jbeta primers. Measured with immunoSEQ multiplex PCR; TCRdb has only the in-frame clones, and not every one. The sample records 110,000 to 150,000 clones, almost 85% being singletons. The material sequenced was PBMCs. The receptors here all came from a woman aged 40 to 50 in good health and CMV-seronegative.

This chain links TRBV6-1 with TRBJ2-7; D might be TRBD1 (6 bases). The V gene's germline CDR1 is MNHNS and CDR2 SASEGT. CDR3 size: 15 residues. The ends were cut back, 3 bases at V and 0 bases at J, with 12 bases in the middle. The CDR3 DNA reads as TGTGCCAGCAGTGAGCCGGGACATAGCTCCTACGAGCAGTACTTC. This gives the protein CASSEPGHSSYEQYF.

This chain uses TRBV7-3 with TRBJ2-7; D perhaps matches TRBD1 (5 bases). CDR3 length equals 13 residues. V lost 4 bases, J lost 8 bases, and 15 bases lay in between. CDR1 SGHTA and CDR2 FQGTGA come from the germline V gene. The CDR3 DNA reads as TGTGCCAGCAGCTCTGACATAAGGGGAAAGCAGTACTTC. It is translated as CASSSDIRGKQYF. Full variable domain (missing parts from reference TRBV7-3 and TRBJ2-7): GAGVSQTPSNKVTEKGKYVELRCDPISGHTALYWYRQSLGQGPEFLIYFQGTGAADDSGLPNDRFFAVRPEGSVSTLKIQRTERGDSAVYLCASSSDIRGKQYFGPGTRLTVT.

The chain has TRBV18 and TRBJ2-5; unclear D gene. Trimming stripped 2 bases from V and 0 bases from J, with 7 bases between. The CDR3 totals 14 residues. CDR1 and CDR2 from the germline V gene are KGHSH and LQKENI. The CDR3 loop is CASSPVSDQETQYF. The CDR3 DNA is TGTGCCAGCTCACCAGTTTCCGACCAAGAGACCCAGTACTTC.

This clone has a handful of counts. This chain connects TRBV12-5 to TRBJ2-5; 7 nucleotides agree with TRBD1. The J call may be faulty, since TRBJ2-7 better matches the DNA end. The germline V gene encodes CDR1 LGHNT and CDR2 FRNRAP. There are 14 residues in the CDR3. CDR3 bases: TGTGCTAGTGGTTCTGGACAGGTACCCTACGAGCAGTACTTC. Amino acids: CASGSGQVPYEQYF.

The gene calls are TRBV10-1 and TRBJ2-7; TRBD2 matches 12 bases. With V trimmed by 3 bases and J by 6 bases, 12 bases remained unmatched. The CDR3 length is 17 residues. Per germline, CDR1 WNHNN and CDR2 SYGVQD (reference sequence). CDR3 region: CASSDTTSGSFISEQYF. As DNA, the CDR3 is TGCGCCAGCAGTGATACGACTAGCGGGAGTTTTATATCCGAGCAGTACTTC.

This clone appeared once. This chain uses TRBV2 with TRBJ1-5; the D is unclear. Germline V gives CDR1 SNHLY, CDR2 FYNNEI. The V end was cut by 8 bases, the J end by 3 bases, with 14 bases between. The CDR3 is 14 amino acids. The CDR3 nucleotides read TGTGCCAGCGGGCGTGGGCTGAACAATCAGCCCCAGCATTTT. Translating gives CASGRGLNNQPQHF.

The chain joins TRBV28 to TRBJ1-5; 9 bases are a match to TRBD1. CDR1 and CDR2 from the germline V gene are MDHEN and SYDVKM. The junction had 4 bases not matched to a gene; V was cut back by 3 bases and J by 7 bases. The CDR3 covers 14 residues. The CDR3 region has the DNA TGTGCCAGCAGTTTGGACAGGGGAGGACAGCCCCAGCATTTT. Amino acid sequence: CASSLDRGGQPQHF.

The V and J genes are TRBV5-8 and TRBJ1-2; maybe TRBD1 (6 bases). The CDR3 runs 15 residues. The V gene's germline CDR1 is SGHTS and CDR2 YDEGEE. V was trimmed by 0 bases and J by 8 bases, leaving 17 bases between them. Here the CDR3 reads CASSLADSLRVGYTF. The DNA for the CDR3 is TGTGCCAGCAGCTTGGCGGACAGCCTTCGGGTAGGCTACACCTTC.

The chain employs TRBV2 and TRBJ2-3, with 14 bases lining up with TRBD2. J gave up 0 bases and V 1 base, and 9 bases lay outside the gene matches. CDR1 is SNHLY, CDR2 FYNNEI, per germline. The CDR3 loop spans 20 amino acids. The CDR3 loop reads CASSEGTGTSGSLSTDTQYF. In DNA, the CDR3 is TGTGCCAGCAGTGAAGGAACCGGGACTAGCGGGAGTCTTAGCACAGATACGCAGTATTTT.

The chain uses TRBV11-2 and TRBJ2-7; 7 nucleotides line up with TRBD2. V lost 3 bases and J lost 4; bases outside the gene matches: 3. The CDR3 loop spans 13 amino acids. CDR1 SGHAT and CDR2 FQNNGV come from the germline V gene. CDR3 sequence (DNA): TGTGCCAGCAGCTTTGGGACTACTTACGAGCAGTACTTC. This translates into CASSFGTTYEQYF.

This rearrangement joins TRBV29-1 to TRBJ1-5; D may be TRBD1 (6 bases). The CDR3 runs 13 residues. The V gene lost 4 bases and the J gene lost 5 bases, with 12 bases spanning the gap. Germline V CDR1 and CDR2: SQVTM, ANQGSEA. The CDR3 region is CSVGGGEDQPQHF. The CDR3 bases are TGCAGCGTTGGTGGGGGCGAGGATCAGCCCCAGCATTTT.

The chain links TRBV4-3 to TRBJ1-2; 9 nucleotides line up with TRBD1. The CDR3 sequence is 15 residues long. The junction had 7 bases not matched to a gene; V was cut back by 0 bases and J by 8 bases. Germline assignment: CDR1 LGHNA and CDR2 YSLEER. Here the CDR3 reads CASSQETGTGIGYTF. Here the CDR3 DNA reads TGCGCCAGCAGCCAAGAAACCGGGACAGGGATCGGCTACACCTTC.

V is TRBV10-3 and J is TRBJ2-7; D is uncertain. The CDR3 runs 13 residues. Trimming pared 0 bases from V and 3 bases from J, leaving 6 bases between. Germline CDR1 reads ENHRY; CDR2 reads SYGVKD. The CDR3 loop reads CAISESSRYEQYF. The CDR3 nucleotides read TGTGCCATCAGTGAGTCGAGCCGCTACGAGCAGTACTTC.

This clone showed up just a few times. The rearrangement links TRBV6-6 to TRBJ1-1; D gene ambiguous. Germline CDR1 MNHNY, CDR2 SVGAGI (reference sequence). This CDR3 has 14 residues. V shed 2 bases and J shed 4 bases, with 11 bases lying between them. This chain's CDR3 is CASSYRVEGTEAFF. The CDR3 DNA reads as TGTGCCAGCAGTTACAGGGTGGAGGGCACTGAAGCTTTCTTT.

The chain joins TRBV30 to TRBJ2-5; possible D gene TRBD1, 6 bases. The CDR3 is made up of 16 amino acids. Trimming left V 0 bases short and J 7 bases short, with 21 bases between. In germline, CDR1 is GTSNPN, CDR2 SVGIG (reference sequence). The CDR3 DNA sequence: TGTGCCTGGAGTGTAGCCAAACAGGGTAGTTGGGGGACCCAGTACTTC. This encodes CAWSVAKQGSWGTQYF.

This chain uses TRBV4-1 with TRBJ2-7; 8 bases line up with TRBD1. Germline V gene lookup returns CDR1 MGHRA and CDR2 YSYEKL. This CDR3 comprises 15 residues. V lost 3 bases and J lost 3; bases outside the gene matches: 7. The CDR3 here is CASSQGQVAGYEQYF. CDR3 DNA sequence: TGCGCCAGCAGCCAGGGACAGGTCGCCGGCTACGAGCAGTACTTC.

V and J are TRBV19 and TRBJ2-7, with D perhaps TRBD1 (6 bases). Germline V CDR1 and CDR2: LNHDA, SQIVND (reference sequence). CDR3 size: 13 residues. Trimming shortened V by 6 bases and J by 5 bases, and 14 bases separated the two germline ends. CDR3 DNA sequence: TGTGCCAGTAGGTCAGGGGCGGGCAACGAGCAGTACTTC. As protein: CASRSGAGNEQYF. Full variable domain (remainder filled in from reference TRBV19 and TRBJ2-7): DGGITQSPKYLFRKEGQNVTLSCEQNLNHDAMYWYRQDPGQGLRLIYYSQIVNDFQKGDIAEGYSVSREKKESFPLTVTSAQKNPTAFYLCASRSGAGNEQYFGPGTRLTVT.

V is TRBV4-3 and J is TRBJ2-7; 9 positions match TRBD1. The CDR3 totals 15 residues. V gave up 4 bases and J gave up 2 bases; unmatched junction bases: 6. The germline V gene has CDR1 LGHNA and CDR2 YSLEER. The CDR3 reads CASSPRQGGPYEQYF. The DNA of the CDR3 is TGCGCCAGCAGCCCCCGACAGGGGGGACCCTACGAGCAGTACTTC.

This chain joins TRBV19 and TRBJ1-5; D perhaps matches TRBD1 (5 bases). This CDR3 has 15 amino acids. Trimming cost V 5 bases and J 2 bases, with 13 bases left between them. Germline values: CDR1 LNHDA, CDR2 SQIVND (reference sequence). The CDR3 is CASSGRDGGNQPQHF. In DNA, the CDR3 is TGTGCCAGTAGTGGGCGGGACGGAGGCAATCAGCCCCAGCATTTT.

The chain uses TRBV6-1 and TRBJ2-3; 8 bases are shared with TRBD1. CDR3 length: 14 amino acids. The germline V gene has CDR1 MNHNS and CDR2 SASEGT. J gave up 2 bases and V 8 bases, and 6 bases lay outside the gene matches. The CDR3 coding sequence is TGTGCCAGCGCCCGGGACAGGTCCACAGATACGCAGTATTTT. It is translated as CASARDRSTDTQYF.

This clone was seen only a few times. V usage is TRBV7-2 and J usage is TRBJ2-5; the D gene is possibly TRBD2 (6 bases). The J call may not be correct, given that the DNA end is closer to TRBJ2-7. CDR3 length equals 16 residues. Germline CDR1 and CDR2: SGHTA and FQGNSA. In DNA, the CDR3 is TGTGCCAGCAGCTTAGGTGTTAAGGCGGGGCTCGTCGAGCAGTACTTC. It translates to CASSLGVKAGLVEQYF.

The CDR3 loop is CASSPDTNTEAFF. The CDR3 DNA follows: TGTGCCAGCAGTCCGGACACGAACACTGAAGCTTTCTTT. The V call is TRBV28, the J call TRBJ1-1, with D maybe TRBD1 (5 bases). The V and J ends lost 5 bases and 1 base respectively, with 8 bases between them. The CDR3 runs 13 residues. CDR1 and CDR2 (germline): MDHEN, SYDVKM.

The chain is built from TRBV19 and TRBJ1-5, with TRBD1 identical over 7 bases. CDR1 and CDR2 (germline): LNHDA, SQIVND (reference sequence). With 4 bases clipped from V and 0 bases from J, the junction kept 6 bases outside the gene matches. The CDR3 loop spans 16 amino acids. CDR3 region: CASSTQGQLSNQPQHF. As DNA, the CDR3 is TGTGCCAGTAGTACCCAGGGACAGCTTAGCAATCAGCCCCAGCATTTT. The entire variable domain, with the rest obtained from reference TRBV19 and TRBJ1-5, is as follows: DGGITQSPKYLFRKEGQNVTLSCEQNLNHDAMYWYRQDPGQGLRLIYYSQIVNDFQKGDIAEGYSVSREKKESFPLTVTSAQKNPTAFYLCASSTQGQLSNQPQHFGDGTRLSIL.

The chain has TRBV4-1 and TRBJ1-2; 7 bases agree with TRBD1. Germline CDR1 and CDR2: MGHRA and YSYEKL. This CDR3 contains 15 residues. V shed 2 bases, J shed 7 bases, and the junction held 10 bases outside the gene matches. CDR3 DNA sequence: TGCGCCAGCAGCCAACACCCGAGGGGGCTACCTGGCTACACCTTC. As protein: CASSQHPRGLPGYTF.

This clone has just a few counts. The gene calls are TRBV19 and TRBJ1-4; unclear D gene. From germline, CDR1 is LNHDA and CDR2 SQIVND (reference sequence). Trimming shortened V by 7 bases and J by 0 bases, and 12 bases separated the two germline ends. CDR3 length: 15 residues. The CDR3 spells CASKDPGATNEKLFF. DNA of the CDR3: TGTGCCAGTAAAGATCCGGGAGCAACTAATGAAAAACTGTTTTTT.

Written as DNA, the CDR3 is TGTGCCACCAGCGTAGCGGGATACGCGGATGAGCAGTTCTTC. Residues: CATSVAGYADEQFF. The chain links TRBV15 to TRBJ2-1, with 8 bases aligning to TRBD2. V gave up 5 bases and J gave up 8 bases; unmatched junction bases: 8. CDR3 size: 14 residues. Germline loops: CDR1 LNHNV, CDR2 YYDKDF (reference sequence).

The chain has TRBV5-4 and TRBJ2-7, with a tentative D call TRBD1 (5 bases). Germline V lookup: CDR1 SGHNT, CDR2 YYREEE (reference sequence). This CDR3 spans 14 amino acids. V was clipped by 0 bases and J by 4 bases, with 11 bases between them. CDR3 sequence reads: CASSLDRTSYEQYF. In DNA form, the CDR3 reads TGTGCCAGCAGCTTGGACAGGACGTCTTACGAGCAGTACTTC.

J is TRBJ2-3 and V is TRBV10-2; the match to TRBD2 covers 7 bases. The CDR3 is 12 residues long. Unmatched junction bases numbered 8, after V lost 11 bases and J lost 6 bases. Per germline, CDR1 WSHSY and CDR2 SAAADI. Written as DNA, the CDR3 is TGCGCCCCGCCGGGAGGATCTGATACGCAGTATTTT. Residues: CAPPGGSDTQYF.

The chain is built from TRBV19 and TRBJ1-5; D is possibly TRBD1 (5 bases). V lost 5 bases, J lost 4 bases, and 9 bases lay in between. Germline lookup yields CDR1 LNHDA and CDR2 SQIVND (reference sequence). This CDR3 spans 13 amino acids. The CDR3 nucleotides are TGTGCCAGTAGTCGGCAGGGAAATCAGCCCCAGCATTTT. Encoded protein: CASSRQGNQPQHF.

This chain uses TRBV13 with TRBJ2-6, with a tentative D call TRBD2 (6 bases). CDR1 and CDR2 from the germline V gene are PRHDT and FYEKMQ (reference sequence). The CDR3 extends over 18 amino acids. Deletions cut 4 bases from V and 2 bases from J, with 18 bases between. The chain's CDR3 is CASSYVLNGRTGANVLTF. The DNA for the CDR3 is TGTGCCAGCAGCTACGTCCTTAATGGGAGGACTGGGGCCAACGTCCTGACTTTC.